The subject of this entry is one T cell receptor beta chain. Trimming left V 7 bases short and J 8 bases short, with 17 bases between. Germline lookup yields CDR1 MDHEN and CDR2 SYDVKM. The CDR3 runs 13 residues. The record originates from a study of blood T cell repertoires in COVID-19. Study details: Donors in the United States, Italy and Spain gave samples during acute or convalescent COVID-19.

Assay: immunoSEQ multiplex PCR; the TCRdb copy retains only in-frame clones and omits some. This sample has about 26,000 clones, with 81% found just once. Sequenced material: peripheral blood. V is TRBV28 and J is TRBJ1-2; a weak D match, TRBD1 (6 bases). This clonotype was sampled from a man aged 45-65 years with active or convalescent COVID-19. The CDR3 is CASTSGQLQGYTF. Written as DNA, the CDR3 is TGTGCCAGCACCTCCGGACAGCTCCAGGGCTACACCTTC.